The clone carrying this T cell receptor beta chain was counted a single time. Its target is unknown. Measured with immunoSEQ multiplex PCR; TCRdb has only the in-frame clones, and not every one. The table includes roughly 200,000 clones, approximately 78% detected once. The data originate from a study of cytomegalovirus exposure and HLA in healthy donors. CDR3 length equals 14 residues. Germline V gene sequence: CDR1 MNHEY, CDR2 SVGAGI. Overall study findings and caveats: Cytomegalovirus status, reportedly, was diagnosed with high specificity and sensitivity by the classifier.

This sequence was found in a woman in her thirties in good health and CMV-seronegative. Sequences were obtained from PBMCs. This chain connects TRBV6-5 to TRBJ2-1; possible D gene TRBD1, 5 bases. The CDR3 DNA reads as TGTGCGCCCCCCACAGGTCTCTTAATTGATGAGCAGTTCTTC. It yields the protein CAPPTGLLIDEQFF.